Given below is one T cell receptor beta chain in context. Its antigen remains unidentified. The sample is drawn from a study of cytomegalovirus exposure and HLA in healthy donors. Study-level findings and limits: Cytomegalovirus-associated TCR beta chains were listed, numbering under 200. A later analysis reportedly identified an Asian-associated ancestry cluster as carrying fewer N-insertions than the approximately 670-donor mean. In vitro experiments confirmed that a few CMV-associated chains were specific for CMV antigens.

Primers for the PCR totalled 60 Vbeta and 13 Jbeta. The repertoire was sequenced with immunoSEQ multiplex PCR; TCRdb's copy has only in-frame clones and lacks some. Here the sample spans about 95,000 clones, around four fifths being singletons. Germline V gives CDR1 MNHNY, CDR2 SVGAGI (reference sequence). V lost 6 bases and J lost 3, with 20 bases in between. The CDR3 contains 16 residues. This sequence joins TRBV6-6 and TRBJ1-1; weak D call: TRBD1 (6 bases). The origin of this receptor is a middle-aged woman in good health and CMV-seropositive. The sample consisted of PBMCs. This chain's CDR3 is CASRRTQGNVDTEAFF. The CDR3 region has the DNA TGTGCCAGCAGGCGGACACAGGGTAATGTGGACACTGAAGCTTTCTTT.